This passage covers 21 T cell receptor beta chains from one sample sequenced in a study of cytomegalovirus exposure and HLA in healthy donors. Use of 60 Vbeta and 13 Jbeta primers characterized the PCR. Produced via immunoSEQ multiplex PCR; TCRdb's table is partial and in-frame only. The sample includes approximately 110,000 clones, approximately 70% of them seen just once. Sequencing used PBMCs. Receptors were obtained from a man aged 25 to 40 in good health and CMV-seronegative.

The CDR3 region is CASSTSGRYSDTQYF. CDR3 in DNA: TGTGCCAGCAGCACTAGCGGGAGGTATTCAGATACGCAGTATTTT. The J gene is TRBJ2-3, the V gene TRBV7-8, with 12 positions matching TRBD2. Germline V gene lookup returns CDR1 SGHVS and CDR2 FQNEAQ. This CDR3 is 15 amino acids long. The J segment lost 4 bases and the V segment lost 5 bases, leaving 4 bases of the junction unmatched.

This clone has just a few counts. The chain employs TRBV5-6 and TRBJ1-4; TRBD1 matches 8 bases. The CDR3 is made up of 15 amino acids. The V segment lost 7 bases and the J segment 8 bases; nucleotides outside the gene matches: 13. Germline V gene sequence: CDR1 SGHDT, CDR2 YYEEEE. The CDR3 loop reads CASSLDRGFREKLFF. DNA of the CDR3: TGTGCCAGCTCCCTCGACAGGGGCTTCAGAGAAAAACTGTTTTTT.

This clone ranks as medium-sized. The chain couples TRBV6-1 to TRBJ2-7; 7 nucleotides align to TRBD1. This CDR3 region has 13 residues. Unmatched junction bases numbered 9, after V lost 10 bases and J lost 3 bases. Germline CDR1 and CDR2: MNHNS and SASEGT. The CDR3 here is CATKPGQDYEQYF. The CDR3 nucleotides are TGTGCCACCAAACCAGGACAGGACTACGAGCAGTACTTC.

CDR3 loop: CSVAHGGRGSYEQYF. The DNA of the CDR3 is TGCAGCGTCGCCCACGGCGGGAGGGGCTCCTACGAGCAGTACTTC. The chain uses TRBV29-1 and TRBJ2-7, with 9 bases lining up with TRBD2. Trimming at V came to 6 bases and at J to 0 bases, leaving 9 bases not matched to a gene. This CDR3 is built from 15 residues. Germline CDR1 is SQVTM and CDR2 is ANQGSEA.

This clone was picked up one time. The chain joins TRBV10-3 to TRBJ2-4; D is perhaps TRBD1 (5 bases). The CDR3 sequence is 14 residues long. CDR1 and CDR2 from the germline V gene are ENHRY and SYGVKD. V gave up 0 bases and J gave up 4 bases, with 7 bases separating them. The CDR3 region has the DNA TGTGCCATCAGTGAGTCGACAGATAAAAACATTCAGTACTTC. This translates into CAISESTDKNIQYF.

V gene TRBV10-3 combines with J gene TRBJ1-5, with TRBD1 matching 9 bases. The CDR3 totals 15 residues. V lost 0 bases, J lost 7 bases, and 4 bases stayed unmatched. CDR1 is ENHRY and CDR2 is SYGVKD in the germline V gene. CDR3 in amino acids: CAISESGTGIQPQHF. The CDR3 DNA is TGTGCCATCAGTGAGTCGGGGACAGGGATCCAGCCCCAGCATTTT.

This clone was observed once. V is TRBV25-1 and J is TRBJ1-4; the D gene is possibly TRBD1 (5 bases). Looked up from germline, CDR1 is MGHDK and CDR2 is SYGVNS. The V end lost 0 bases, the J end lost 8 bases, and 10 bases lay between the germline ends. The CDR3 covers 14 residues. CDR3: CASSEYREDEKLFF. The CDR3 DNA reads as TGTGCCAGCAGTGAATACAGGGAGGACGAAAAACTGTTTTTT.

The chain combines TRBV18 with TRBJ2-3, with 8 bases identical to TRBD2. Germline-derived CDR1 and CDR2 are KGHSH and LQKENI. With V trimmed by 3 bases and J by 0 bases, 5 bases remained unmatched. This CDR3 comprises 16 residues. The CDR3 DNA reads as TGTGCCAGCTCACCCTCGGCGGGAGGCAGCACAGATACGCAGTATTTT. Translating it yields CASSPSAGGSTDTQYF.

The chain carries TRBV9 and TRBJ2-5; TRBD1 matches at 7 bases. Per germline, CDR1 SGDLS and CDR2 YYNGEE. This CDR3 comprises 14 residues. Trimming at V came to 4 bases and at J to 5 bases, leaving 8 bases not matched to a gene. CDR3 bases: TGTGCCAGCAGCCAGGGTAACAGGGGTGAGACCCAGTACTTC. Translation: CASSQGNRGETQYF.

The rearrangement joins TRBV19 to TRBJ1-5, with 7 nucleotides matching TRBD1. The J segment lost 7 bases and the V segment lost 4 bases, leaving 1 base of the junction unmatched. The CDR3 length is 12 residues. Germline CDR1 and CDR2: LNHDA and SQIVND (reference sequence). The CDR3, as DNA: TGTGCCAGTAGTAGCAGGGGGCAGCCCCAGCATTTT. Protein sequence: CASSSRGQPQHF.

CDR3 in amino acids: CASSRDGAETQYF. The CDR3 DNA is TGTGCCAGCTCACGTGATGGTGCGGAGACCCAGTACTTC. The rearrangement uses TRBV18 and TRBJ2-5; D call uncertain. The CDR3 spans 13 residues. V shed 4 bases and J shed 5 bases, with 11 bases lying between them. The germline V gene encodes CDR1 KGHSH and CDR2 LQKENI.

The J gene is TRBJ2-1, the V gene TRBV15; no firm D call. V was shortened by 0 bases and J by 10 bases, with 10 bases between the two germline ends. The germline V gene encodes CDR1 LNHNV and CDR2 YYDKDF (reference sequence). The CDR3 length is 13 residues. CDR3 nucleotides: TGTGCCACCAGCAGAGACCCAGATCGCGAGCAGTTCTTC. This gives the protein CATSRDPDREQFF.

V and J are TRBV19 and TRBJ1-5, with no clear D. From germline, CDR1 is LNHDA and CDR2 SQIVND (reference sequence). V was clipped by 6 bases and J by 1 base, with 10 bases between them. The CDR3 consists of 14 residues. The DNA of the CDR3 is TGTGCCAGTAGCCTTCGGGTGAGCAATCAGCCCCAGCATTTT. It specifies CASSLRVSNQPQHF.

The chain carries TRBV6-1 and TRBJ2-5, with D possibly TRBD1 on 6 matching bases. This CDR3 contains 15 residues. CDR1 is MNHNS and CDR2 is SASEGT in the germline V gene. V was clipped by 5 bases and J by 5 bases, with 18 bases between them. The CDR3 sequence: CASSRTPQGRETQYF. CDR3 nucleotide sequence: TGTGCCAGCAGTAGAACCCCGCAGGGGCGGGAGACCCAGTACTTC.

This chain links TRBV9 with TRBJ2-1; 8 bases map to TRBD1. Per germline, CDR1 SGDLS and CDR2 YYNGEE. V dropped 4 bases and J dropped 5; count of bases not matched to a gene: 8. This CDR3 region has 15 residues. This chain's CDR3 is CASSLGQGLDNEQFF. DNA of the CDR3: TGTGCCAGCAGCCTAGGACAGGGCCTAGACAATGAGCAGTTCTTC.

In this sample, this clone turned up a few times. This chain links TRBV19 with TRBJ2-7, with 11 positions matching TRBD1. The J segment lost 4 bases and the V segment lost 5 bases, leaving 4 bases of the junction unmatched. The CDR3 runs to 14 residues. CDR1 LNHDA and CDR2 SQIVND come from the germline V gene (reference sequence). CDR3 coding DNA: TGTGCCAGTAGTGCGGACAGGGGGCGGTACGAGCAGTACTTC. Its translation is CASSADRGRYEQYF.

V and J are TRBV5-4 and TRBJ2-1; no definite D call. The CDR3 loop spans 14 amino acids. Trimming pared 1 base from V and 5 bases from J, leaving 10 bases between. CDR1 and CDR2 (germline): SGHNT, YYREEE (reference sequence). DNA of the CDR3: TGTGCCAGCAGCTTGCGGTTCCGAAACAATGAGCAGTTCTTC. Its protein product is CASSLRFRNNEQFF.

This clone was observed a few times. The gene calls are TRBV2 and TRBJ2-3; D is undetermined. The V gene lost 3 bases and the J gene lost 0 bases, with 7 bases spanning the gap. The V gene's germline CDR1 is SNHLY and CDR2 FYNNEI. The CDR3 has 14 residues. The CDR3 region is CASSEWASTDTQYF. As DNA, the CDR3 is TGTGCCAGCAGTGAGTGGGCTAGCACAGATACGCAGTATTTT. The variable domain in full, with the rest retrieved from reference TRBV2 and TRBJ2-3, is EPEVTQTPSHQVTQMGQEVILRCVPISNHLYFYWYRQILGQKVEFLVSFYNNEISEKSEIFDDQFSVERPDGSNFTLKIRSTKLEDSAMYFCASSEWASTDTQYFGPGTRLTVL.

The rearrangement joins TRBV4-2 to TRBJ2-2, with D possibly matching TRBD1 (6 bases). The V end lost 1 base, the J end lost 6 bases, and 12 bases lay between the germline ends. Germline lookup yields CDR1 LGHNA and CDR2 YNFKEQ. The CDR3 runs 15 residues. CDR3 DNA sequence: TGTGCCAGCAGCCAAGGGCAGGGGCCGCCCGGGGAGCTGTTTTTT. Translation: CASSQGQGPPGELFF.

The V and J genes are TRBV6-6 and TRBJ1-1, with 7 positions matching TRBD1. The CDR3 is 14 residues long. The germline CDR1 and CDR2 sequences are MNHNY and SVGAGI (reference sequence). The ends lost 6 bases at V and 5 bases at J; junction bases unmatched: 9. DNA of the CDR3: TGTGCCAGCAGCTACAGGGGTGGGGTGACTGAAGCTTTCTTT. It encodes CASSYRGGVTEAFF.

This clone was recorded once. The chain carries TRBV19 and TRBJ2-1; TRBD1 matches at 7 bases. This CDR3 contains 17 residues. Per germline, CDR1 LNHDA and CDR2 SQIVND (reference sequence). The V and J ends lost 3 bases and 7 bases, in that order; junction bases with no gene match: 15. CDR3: CASSIRVGGGGTNEQFF. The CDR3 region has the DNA TGTGCCAGTAGTATTCGGGTAGGGGGCGGTGGAACTAATGAGCAGTTCTTC.